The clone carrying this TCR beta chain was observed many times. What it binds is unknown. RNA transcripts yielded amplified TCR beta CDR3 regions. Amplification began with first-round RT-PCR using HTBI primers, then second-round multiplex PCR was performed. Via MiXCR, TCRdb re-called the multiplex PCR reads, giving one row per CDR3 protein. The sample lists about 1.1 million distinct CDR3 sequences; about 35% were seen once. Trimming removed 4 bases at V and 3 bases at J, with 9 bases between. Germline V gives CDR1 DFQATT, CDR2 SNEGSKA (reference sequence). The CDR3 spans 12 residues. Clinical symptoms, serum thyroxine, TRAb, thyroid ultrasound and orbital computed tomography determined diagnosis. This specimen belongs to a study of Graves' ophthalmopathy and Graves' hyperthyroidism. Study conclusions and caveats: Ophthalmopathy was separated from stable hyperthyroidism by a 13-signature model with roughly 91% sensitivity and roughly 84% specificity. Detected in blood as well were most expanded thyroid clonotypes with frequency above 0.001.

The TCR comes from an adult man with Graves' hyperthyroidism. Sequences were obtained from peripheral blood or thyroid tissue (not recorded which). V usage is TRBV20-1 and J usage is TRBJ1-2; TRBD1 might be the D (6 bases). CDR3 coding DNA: TGCAGTGCTATACAGGGCGACTATGGCTACACCTTC. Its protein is CSAIQGDYGYTF.